Reported below is one T cell receptor beta chain. The V segment lost 5 bases and the J segment 5 bases; nucleotides outside the gene matches: 7. The CDR3 has 15 amino acids. Germline CDR1 reads SGHVS; CDR2 reads FNYEAQ. Assay used: immunoSEQ multiplex PCR; TCRdb lists only in-frame clones, some missing. The table records 65,000 to 80,000 clones, 85% to 95% of them present only once. This record comes from a study of technical replicates of blood from a handful of donors. The J gene is TRBJ2-2, the V gene TRBV7-6; TRBD2 matches at 8 bases. The source is a human donor in good health. Sequencing was carried out using T cells isolated from PBMCs. The CDR3 protein is CASSPEPGGTGELFF. In nucleotides, the CDR3 is TGTGCCAGCAGCCCCGAACCGGGAGGGACCGGGGAGCTGTTTTTT.